Listed below are T cell receptor beta chains from one sample, sequenced in a study of blood T cell repertoires in COVID-19. Sequencing was performed with immunoSEQ multiplex PCR; in TCRdb, only in-frame clones are kept and a portion is missing. The sample consists of approximately 310,000 clones, around 87% of them appearing once. The source material was peripheral blood. Receptors were obtained from a man aged 45 to 65 with active or convalescent COVID-19. Each CDR3 is given with its conserved first and last residue. A D gene is named only where the DNA matches it firmly. The size of a clone is reported for some rows only, either as once, few or many, or as a class for expanded clones.

clone_size j_call v_call cdr3_length d_call cdr3_nt cdr3_aa
NA TRBJ1-1 TRBV11-2 14 TRBD1 TGTGCCAGCAGCCGTAACAGGGGGAACACTGAAGCTTTCTTT CASSRNRGNTEAFF
few TRBJ1-2 TRBV23-1 14 TRBD1 TGCGCCAGCTGCCCAACAGGGGACCCCTATGGCTACACCTTC CASCPTGDPYGYTF
NA TRBJ2-1 TRBV7-2 14 NA TGTGCCAGCAGCTTGAGGACAGATTACAATGAGCAGTTCTTC CASSLRTDYNEQFF
few TRBJ1-4 TRBV9 19 TRBD1 TGTGCCAGCAGCTCTACAACTTCGACAGGGTACGGAACTAATGAAAAACTGTTTTTT CASSSTTSTGYGTNEKLFF
NA TRBJ2-7 TRBV4-1 15 NA TGCGCCAGCAGCCAGCAAACAGGGAGCTCCTACGAGCAGTACTTC CASSQQTGSSYEQYF
NA TRBJ2-7 TRBV28 16 TRBD1 TGTGCCAGCAGTCCATCCTCCACAGGGGACTCCTACGAGCAGTACTTC CASSPSSTGDSYEQYF
NA TRBJ2-5 TRBV5-1 14 TRBD1 TGCGCCAGCAGTTCTAGGACAGGAGAAGAGACCCAGTACTTC CASSSRTGEETQYF
NA TRBJ2-2 TRBV5-8 15 TRBD1 TGTGCCAGCAGCCTGGGACAGGGAAACACCGGGGAGCTGTTTTTT CASSLGQGNTGELFF
NA TRBJ1-2 TRBV4-3 15 NA TGCGCCAGCAGCCAAGGGGGGGGCGCATATTATGGCTACACCTTC CASSQGGGAYYGYTF
NA TRBJ1-3 TRBV4-1 14 NA TGCGCCAGCAGCCGGGGGGGCTCTGGAAACACCATATATTTT CASSRGGSGNTIYF
few TRBJ1-1 TRBV28 13 NA TGTGCCAGCAGGAGGACGGGGGGTGCTGAAGCTTTCTTT CASRRTGGAEAFF
NA TRBJ1-1 TRBV5-1 13 NA TGCGCCAGCAGGGCCGTGGGAGGCACTGAAGCTTTCTTT CASRAVGGTEAFF
NA TRBJ2-3 TRBV7-9 16 NA TGTGCCAGCAGCCCCGGCATACGGGGGGCTGCAGATACGCAGTATTTT CASSPGIRGAADTQYF